Below are 31 T cell receptor beta chains sequenced from a single sample in a study of blood T cell repertoires in COVID-19 (dated by TCRdb to the early 2020s). The method was the immunoSEQ multiplex PCR assay. TCRdb provides this immuneACCESS table in a form limited to in-frame rearrangements. Some clones are lacking; in checked studies, under half of them reflect an unresolved V gene, and why the rest are absent is not known. The sample table shows 55,000 or so clones, and roughly 80% are seen once. The ten largest clones add up to more than 4.5% of the sample. The sample was peripheral blood. The receptors come from a human donor in a cohort sampled during active or convalescent COVID-19.

The V and J genes are TRBV6-6 and TRBJ1-6, with 7 bases fitting TRBD1. This CDR3 comprises 16 residues. The trim removed 5 bases at V and 0 bases at J, leaving 4 bases unmatched. In germline, CDR1 is MNHNY, CDR2 SVGAGI (reference sequence). The CDR3 region is CASSRDSTSYNSPLHF. The CDR3, as DNA: TGTGCCAGCAGTCGGGACAGCACCTCCTATAATTCACCCCTCCACTTT.

V and J are TRBV18 and TRBJ2-1, with a possible D match to TRBD2 (5 bases). In germline, CDR1 is KGHSH, CDR2 LQKENI. The CDR3 is 16 amino acids. V dropped 2 bases and J dropped 3 bases, with 14 bases sitting between them. Here the CDR3 reads CASSPKRIILYNEQFF. The CDR3 DNA sequence: TGTGCCAGCTCACCAAAGCGGATCATACTCTACAATGAGCAGTTCTTC.

The gene calls are TRBV15 and TRBJ2-3; 8 bases are a match to TRBD2. The CDR3 has 18 residues. Germline V gene lookup returns CDR1 LNHNV and CDR2 YYDKDF (reference sequence). J lost 2 bases, V lost 2 bases, and 12 bases had no gene match. As DNA, the CDR3 is TGTGCCACCAGCAGAACTACTATTGGGCGGGGGGACACAGATACGCAGTATTTT. It translates to CATSRTTIGRGDTDTQYF.

The chain combines TRBV7-9 with TRBJ2-1, with TRBD1 identical over 9 bases. Germline CDR1 SEHNR, CDR2 FQNEAQ (reference sequence). The CDR3 runs 14 residues. J gave up 4 bases and V 10 bases, and 8 bases lay outside the gene matches. CDR3 DNA: TGTGCCACCAGAGGGGGACAGGGATACAATGAGCAGTTCTTC. It codes for CATRGGQGYNEQFF.

V is TRBV5-1 and J is TRBJ2-5; 16 positions agree with TRBD2. The CDR3 covers 17 residues. The V and J ends lost 3 bases and 5 bases, in that order; junction bases with no gene match: 7. Germline-derived CDR1 and CDR2 are SGHRS and YFSETQ. CDR3 loop: CASSSGTSGGALETQYF. In nucleotides, the CDR3 is TGCGCCAGCAGCTCCGGGACTAGCGGGGGGGCGTTGGAGACCCAGTACTTC.

The gene calls are TRBV5-4 and TRBJ1-4; 10 bases are shared with TRBD1. The CDR3 is 16 amino acids. J was trimmed by 6 bases and V by 0 bases; bases with no gene match: 5. The germline V gene has CDR1 SGHNT and CDR2 YYREEE (reference sequence). In DNA, the CDR3 is TGTGCCAGCAGCTTGGACCGACAGGGGGCGGATGAAAAACTGTTTTTT. It codes for CASSLDRQGADEKLFF.

The CDR3 loop reads CASSVRLAGGNTGELFF. The DNA of the CDR3 is TGTGCCAGCAGCGTTAGACTAGCGGGGGGGAACACCGGGGAGCTGTTTTTT. The chain carries TRBV9 and TRBJ2-2, with 13 bases fitting TRBD2. J gave up 1 base and V 2 bases, and 2 bases lay outside the gene matches. The CDR3 has 17 residues. Germline V CDR1 and CDR2: SGDLS, YYNGEE.

The CDR3 region is CASIGYYGYTF. CDR3 sequence (DNA): TGTGCCAGTATCGGGTATTATGGCTACACCTTC. The rearrangement links TRBV19 to TRBJ1-2; D is unclear. This CDR3 has 11 residues. CDR1 is LNHDA, CDR2 SQIVND, per germline (reference sequence). V lost 7 bases to trimming and J lost 5 bases, with 8 bases between them.

This clone has a single count. The rearrangement links TRBV10-3 to TRBJ2-6; D not certain. V was clipped by 0 bases and J by 0 bases, with 6 bases between them. Germline V gene lookup returns CDR1 ENHRY and CDR2 SYGVKD. This CDR3 comprises 16 residues. The CDR3 DNA sequence: TGTGCCATCAGTGAGTCCAAGCGCTCTGGGGCCAACGTCCTGACTTTC. Translated, it gives CAISESKRSGANVLTF.

This clone was observed a single time. The J gene is TRBJ2-5, the V gene TRBV6-2 or TRBV6-3; no clear D. Between the trimmed V and J ends, which lost 4 bases and 6 bases, there was a span of 9 bases. The CDR3 length is 12 residues. The germline V gene encodes CDR1 MNHEY and CDR2 SVGEGT. The CDR3 bases are TGTGCCAGCAGTTCTGTTGGCCAGACCCAGTACTTC. Translated, it gives CASSSVGQTQYF.

The chain has TRBV14 and TRBJ1-3; tentatively, D is TRBD1 (6 bases). The CDR3 has 13 amino acids. Trimming took off 4 bases at V and 8 bases at J, with 12 bases between the two ends. CDR1 is SGHDN, CDR2 FVKESK, per germline. This chain's CDR3 is CASSLQGGDTIYF. The CDR3 DNA reads as TGTGCCAGCAGCCTACAGGGAGGGGACACCATATATTTT. Filled out from reference TRBV14 and TRBJ1-3, the complete variable domain reads EAGVTQFPSHSVIEKGQTVTLRCDPISGHDNLYWYRRVMGKEIKFLLHFVKESKQDESGMPNNRFLAERTGGTYSTLKVQPAELEDSGVYFCASSLQGGDTIYFGEGSWLTVV.

The V call is TRBV18, the J call TRBJ1-5; D not certain. The germline V gene has CDR1 KGHSH and CDR2 LQKENI. V lost 3 bases to trimming and J lost 7 bases, with 16 bases between them. CDR3 length: 15 amino acids. CDR3 bases: TGTGCCAGCTCACCTAATGAGGGAAGGAGGCAGCCCCAGCATTTT. It yields the protein CASSPNEGRRQPQHF.

The V call is TRBV5-1, the J call TRBJ2-7, with 12 bases matching TRBD1. Trimming cost V 5 bases and J 6 bases; bases outside gene matches: 12. The CDR3 totals 16 residues. Germline CDR1 reads SGHRS; CDR2 reads YFSETQ. Here the CDR3 DNA reads TGCGCCAGCAGTGAAGGGCCGGGGACAGGGGGCTTCGAGCAGTACTTC. Its protein is CASSEGPGTGGFEQYF.

The chain carries TRBV9 and TRBJ1-1, with 8 bases identical to TRBD1. Germline assignment: CDR1 SGDLS and CDR2 YYNGEE. Trimming cost V 3 bases and J 3 bases; bases outside gene matches: 10. CDR3 length equals 16 residues. As DNA, the CDR3 is TGTGCCAGCAGCGCAAACAGGGGGTTGGCGTACACTGAAGCTTTCTTT. This codes for CASSANRGLAYTEAFF.

The chain combines TRBV5-1 with TRBJ1-1, with D perhaps matching TRBD1 (5 bases). CDR1 SGHRS and CDR2 YFSETQ come from the germline V gene. V lost 0 bases and J lost 3, with 9 bases in between. The CDR3 has 14 amino acids. The CDR3 is CASSLAGGYTEAFF. The DNA for the CDR3 is TGCGCCAGCAGCTTGGCCGGGGGGTACACTGAAGCTTTCTTT.

This clone has more than one count but fewer than ten. The CDR3 region is CATAQGTNTEAFF. The CDR3 DNA sequence: TGTGCCACCGCACAGGGAACCAACACTGAAGCTTTCTTT. This chain uses TRBV10-3 with TRBJ1-1; D might be TRBD1 (6 bases). Trimming stripped 10 bases from V and 2 bases from J, with 14 bases between. Germline V lookup: CDR1 ENHRY, CDR2 SYGVKD. The CDR3 runs 13 residues.

The table lists this clone with a few counts. This chain uses TRBV12-2 with TRBJ2-3; the table calls TRBD1, which could not be checked here. TRBV12-2 is assigned pseudogene status. The CDR3 runs 14 residues. The CDR3 sequence: CASRLGQGADTQYF. The CDR3 nucleotides are TGTGCAAGTCGCTTAGGACAGGGGGCAGATACGCAGTATTTT.

The count of this clone is one. The chain employs TRBV7-2 and TRBJ2-5, with TRBD2 matching over 11 bases. The CDR3 length is 16 residues. Germline loops: CDR1 SGHTA, CDR2 FQGNSA. V lost 2 bases to trimming and J lost 5 bases; unmatched junction nucleotides: 7. The DNA of the CDR3 is TGTGCCAGCAGCTTACTTAGCGGGGGGGCCATGGAGACCCAGTACTTC. Protein: CASSLLSGGAMETQYF.

In this sample, this clone turned up a few times. The DNA of the CDR3 is TGTGCCAGCAGCTTAACACAGGGGATCTACGAGCAGTACTTC. As protein: CASSLTQGIYEQYF. The chain has TRBV7-2 and TRBJ2-7; 7 nucleotides agree with TRBD1. Losses at the gene ends were 2 bases for V and 3 bases for J; bases not matched to a gene: 4. Germline values: CDR1 SGHTA, CDR2 FQGNSA. This CDR3 spans 14 amino acids.

This rearrangement joins TRBV10-3 to TRBJ2-1, with TRBD1 matching 8 bases. V lost 10 bases and J lost 7; bases outside the gene matches: 9. The V gene's germline CDR1 is ENHRY and CDR2 SYGVKD. The CDR3 is 13 residues long. The CDR3 nucleotides are TGTGCCACCGGACAGGGCCTTGAAAATGAGCAGTTCTTC. It codes for CATGQGLENEQFF.

The chain combines TRBV7-8 with TRBJ2-7; 7 positions agree with TRBD1. The CDR3 contains 14 residues. The germline V gene encodes CDR1 SGHVS and CDR2 FQNEAQ. Trimming took 5 bases from V and 5 from J; bases not matched to a gene: 9. The CDR3 nucleotides are TGTGCCAGCAGCCACTCGAGGGGGCAAGACGAGCAGTACTTC. This translates into CASSHSRGQDEQYF.

The J gene is TRBJ1-4, the V gene TRBV5-1; D unclear. The CDR3 has 16 amino acids. Germline V lookup: CDR1 SGHRS, CDR2 YFSETQ. V lost 6 bases, J lost 8 bases, and 23 bases lay in between. The CDR3 sequence: CASTPATISGTEKLFF. CDR3 DNA: TGCGCCAGCACCCCTGCTACCATCAGCGGCACAGAAAAACTGTTTTTT.

This clone was seen only once. The gene calls are TRBV28 and TRBJ1-5; no firm D call. Germline CDR1 and CDR2: MDHEN and SYDVKM. The CDR3 sequence is 14 residues long. The ends were cut back, 2 bases at V and 3 bases at J, with 8 bases in the middle. The CDR3 reads CASSLPLVNQPQHF. For the CDR3, the DNA is TGTGCCAGCAGTTTACCCCTCGTCAATCAGCCCCAGCATTTT.

This clone was seen once. This chain links TRBV3-1 (or the pseudogene TRBV3-2) with TRBJ1-4, with no clear D. V was cut by 9 bases and J by 2 bases, with 10 bases left in between. CDR1 and CDR2 (germline): LGHDT, YNNKEL (reference sequence). The CDR3 has 13 amino acids. CDR3 DNA: TGTGCCAGTGCGGCCGGTACTAATGAAAAACTGTTTTTT. Translating gives CASAAGTNEKLFF.

V usage is TRBV2 and J usage is TRBJ1-5, with a possible D match to TRBD1 (5 bases). The CDR3 length is 15 residues. Between the trimmed V and J ends, which lost 7 bases and 6 bases, there was a span of 19 bases. The germline V gene encodes CDR1 SNHLY and CDR2 FYNNEI. The CDR3 loop reads CASTSPPRDSQPQHF. As DNA, the CDR3 is TGTGCCAGCACCTCTCCCCCCAGGGATAGTCAGCCCCAGCATTTT.

V is TRBV5-1 and J is TRBJ2-4, with a tentative D call TRBD2 (6 bases). The germline V and J ends were trimmed by 4 bases and 0 bases, with 14 bases remaining between them. The germline V gene encodes CDR1 SGHRS and CDR2 YFSETQ. The CDR3 loop spans 16 amino acids. The CDR3 sequence is CASSLGGGLAKNIQYF. Here the CDR3 DNA reads TGCGCCAGCAGCCTCGGTGGGGGACTAGCCAAAAACATTCAGTACTTC.

In its sample, this clone was seen a few times. This chain links TRBV9 with TRBJ2-3, with 12 bases lining up with TRBD2. The length of the CDR3 is 17 residues. In germline, CDR1 is SGDLS, CDR2 YYNGEE. Trimming removed 0 bases from V and 4 bases from J; junction bases left unmatched: 6. The CDR3 sequence is CASSVEWSSGRADTQYF. CDR3 bases: TGTGCCAGCAGCGTAGAATGGTCTAGCGGGAGGGCAGATACGCAGTATTTT.

The chain combines TRBV11-3 with TRBJ1-6; no clear D gene. Trimming shortened V by 10 bases and J by 1 base, and 20 bases separated the two germline ends. Germline loops: CDR1 SGHNT, CDR2 YENEEA. The length of the CDR3 is 17 residues. The CDR3 reads CATSPGPSGSYNSPLHF. The CDR3 DNA reads TGTGCCACATCCCCCGGCCCGTCGGGGTCCTATAATTCACCCCTCCACTTT. Variable domain in full (rest from reference TRBV11-3 and TRBJ1-6): EAGVVQSPRYKIIEKKQPVAFWCNPISGHNTLYWYLQNLGQGPELLIRYENEEAVDDSQLPKDRFSAERLKGVDSTLKIQPAELGDSAVYLCATSPGPSGSYNSPLHFGNGTRLTVT.

This clone was recorded once. The J gene is TRBJ1-1, the V gene TRBV3-1 (or the pseudogene TRBV3-2); 8 nucleotides match TRBD1. Germline lookup yields CDR1 LGHDT and CDR2 YNNKEL (reference sequence). This CDR3 contains 13 residues. V lost 5 bases and J lost 4; bases outside the gene matches: 3. In DNA form, the CDR3 reads TGTGCCAGCAGCGGGACAGGCGGCACTGAAGCTTTCTTT. Encoded protein: CASSGTGGTEAFF.

CDR3 sequence reads: CASSKPPRGGTEAFF. For the CDR3, the DNA is TGTGCCAGCAGCAAACCCCCCCGGGGAGGGACTGAAGCTTTCTTT. The gene calls are TRBV21-1 and TRBJ1-1. TRBV21-1 represents a pseudogene. This CDR3 comprises 15 residues.

V is TRBV6-2 or TRBV6-3 and J is TRBJ2-2; the D gene is possibly TRBD1 (5 bases). Germline V CDR1 and CDR2: MNHEY, SVGEGT. V dropped 0 bases and J dropped 1 base, with 18 bases sitting between them. The CDR3 covers 19 residues. The CDR3 region is CASSYSPSGARRNTGELFF. The CDR3 DNA is TGTGCCAGCAGTTACTCGCCCAGTGGGGCACGAAGGAACACCGGGGAGCTGTTTTTT.